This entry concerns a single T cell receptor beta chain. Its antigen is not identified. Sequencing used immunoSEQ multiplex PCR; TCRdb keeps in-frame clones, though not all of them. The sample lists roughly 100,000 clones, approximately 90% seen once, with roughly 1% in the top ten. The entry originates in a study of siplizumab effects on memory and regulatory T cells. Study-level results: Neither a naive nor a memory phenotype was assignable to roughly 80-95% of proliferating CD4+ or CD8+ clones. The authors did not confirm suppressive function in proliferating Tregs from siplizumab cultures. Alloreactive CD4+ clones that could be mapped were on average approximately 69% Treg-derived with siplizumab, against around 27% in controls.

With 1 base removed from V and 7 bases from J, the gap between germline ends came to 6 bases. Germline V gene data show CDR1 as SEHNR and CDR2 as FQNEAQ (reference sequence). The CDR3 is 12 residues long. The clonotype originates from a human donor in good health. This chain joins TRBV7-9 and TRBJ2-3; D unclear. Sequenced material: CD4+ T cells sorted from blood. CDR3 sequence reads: CASSLDRNTQYF. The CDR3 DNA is TGTGCCAGCAGCTTAGATCGCAATACGCAGTATTTT.